This entry lists 28 T cell receptor beta chains sequenced from one sample in a study of blood T cell repertoires in COVID-19. The assay was immunoSEQ multiplex PCR, and TCRdb's table has in-frame clones only and misses some. The sample has 350,000 to 400,000 clones, more than 75% seen once. The specimen was PBMCs or T cells enriched from blood (not recorded which). All receptors come from a woman aged 30 to 39 who had recovered from COVID-19.

The chain combines TRBV5-4 with TRBJ2-3, with 9 bases matching TRBD2. Germline V gene data show CDR1 as SGHNT and CDR2 as YYREEE (reference sequence). There are 15 residues in the CDR3. Trimming at V came to 0 bases and at J to 6 bases, leaving 5 bases not matched to a gene. Here the CDR3 DNA reads TGTGCCAGCAGCTTGGAGACTAGCGGAGGGGATACGCAGTATTTT. Encoded protein: CASSLETSGGDTQYF.

This chain joins TRBV5-1 and TRBJ2-5, with 9 nucleotides matching TRBD2. The CDR3 covers 15 residues. Germline assignment: CDR1 SGHRS and CDR2 YFSETQ. V gave up 4 bases and J gave up 4 bases; unmatched junction bases: 8. In DNA, the CDR3 is TGCGCCAGCAGCGACCCTGGCGGGAGGGCAGAGACCCAGTACTTC. Its protein is CASSDPGGRAETQYF.

The chain uses TRBV7-3 and TRBJ1-2, with D possibly being TRBD1 (6 bases). Germline-derived CDR1 and CDR2 are SGHTA and FQGTGA. The CDR3 spans 12 residues. V lost 3 bases to trimming and J lost 9 bases, with 11 bases between them. The CDR3 region has the DNA TGTGCCAGCAGCTTGGCAGGGGAGAGCTACACCTTC. It specifies CASSLAGESYTF.

V gene TRBV18 combines with J gene TRBJ1-5; 7 bases are shared with TRBD1. CDR3 length: 15 residues. Trimming took 8 bases from V and 6 from J; bases not matched to a gene: 13. The germline V gene encodes CDR1 KGHSH and CDR2 LQKENI. The CDR3 DNA is TGTGCCAGCCCGACACTGACAGGGCGGGTTCAGCCCCAGCATTTT. This encodes CASPTLTGRVQPQHF. Full variable domain (rest looked up from reference TRBV18 and TRBJ1-5): NAGVMQNPRHLVRRRGQEARLRCSPMKGHSHVYWYRQLPEEGLKFMVYLQKENIIDESGMPKERFSAEFPKEGPSILRIQQVVRGDSAAYFCASPTLTGRVQPQHFGDGTRLSIL.

The V call is TRBV5-1, the J call TRBJ2-5; TRBD1 agrees at 8 bases. The ends lost 4 bases at V and 5 bases at J; junction bases unmatched: 13. This CDR3 comprises 16 residues. CDR1 SGHRS and CDR2 YFSETQ come from the germline V gene. The CDR3 bases are TGCGCCAGCAGCGGGCCAGGGGGCCTGTTCAGCGAGACCCAGTACTTC. It is translated as CASSGPGGLFSETQYF.

This chain connects TRBV2 to TRBJ1-5; 9 nucleotides align to TRBD1. The CDR3 covers 16 residues. Germline CDR1 reads SNHLY; CDR2 reads FYNNEI. V was clipped by 5 bases and J by 0 bases; unmatched bases: 5. CDR3 residues: CASSLGTGFSNQPQHF. CDR3 DNA: TGTGCCAGCAGTTTAGGGACAGGGTTTAGCAATCAGCCCCAGCATTTT.

This chain connects TRBV7-9 to TRBJ1-6, with a weak D call TRBD1 (6 bases). Germline CDR1 and CDR2: SEHNR and FQNEAQ (reference sequence). The CDR3 contains 16 residues. The V gene lost 5 bases and the J gene lost 7 bases, with 18 bases spanning the gap. CDR3 protein: CASSPTGPTGNSPLHF. The CDR3 bases are TGTGCCAGCAGCCCGACAGGCCCTACGGGGAATTCACCCCTCCACTTT. The full variable domain, with the rest looked up from reference TRBV7-9 and TRBJ1-6, is DTGVSQNPRHKITKRGQNVTFRCDPISEHNRLYWYRQTLGQGPEFLTYFQNEAQLEKSRLLSDRFSAERPKGSFSTLEIQRTEQGDSAMYLCASSPTGPTGNSPLHFGNGTRLTVT.

The rearrangement links TRBV29-1 to TRBJ2-6, with a possible D match to TRBD1 (6 bases). Per germline, CDR1 SQVTM and CDR2 ANQGSEA. CDR3 length: 13 residues. The V and J ends lost 7 bases and 3 bases respectively, with 10 bases between them. This CDR3 reads CSGQVYGANVLTF. The CDR3 region has the DNA TGCAGCGGACAGGTTTATGGGGCCAACGTCCTGACTTTC.

This sequence joins TRBV3-1 (or the pseudogene TRBV3-2) and TRBJ1-2; 7 bases are a match to TRBD1. This CDR3 comprises 15 residues. CDR1 and CDR2 from the germline V gene are LGHDT and YNNKEL (reference sequence). Trimming removed 3 bases from V and 3 bases from J; junction bases left unmatched: 7. The CDR3 region has the DNA TGTGCCAGCAGCCACCTCCGGACAGGTGACTATGGCTACACCTTC. Protein: CASSHLRTGDYGYTF.

The rearrangement uses TRBV27 and TRBJ2-7; 11 nucleotides agree with TRBD1. The trim removed 7 bases at V and 3 bases at J, leaving 5 bases unmatched. The CDR3 extends over 14 amino acids. Germline V gene data show CDR1 as MNHEY and CDR2 as SMNVEV (reference sequence). The CDR3 spells CASKGQGGFYEQYF. CDR3 nucleotide sequence: TGTGCCAGCAAGGGACAGGGGGGATTCTACGAGCAGTACTTC.

The gene calls are TRBV4-1 and TRBJ2-7; 7 bases agree with TRBD1. Unmatched junction bases numbered 7, after V lost 2 bases and J lost 3 bases. Germline V gives CDR1 MGHRA, CDR2 YSYEKL. The CDR3 is 15 residues long. The CDR3 coding sequence is TGCGCCAGCAGCCAAAAGGGACAGACAATCTACGAGCAGTACTTC. Amino acid sequence: CASSQKGQTIYEQYF.

This clone occurred a few times. The chain combines TRBV21-1 with TRBJ1-5; TRBD1, the table's D call, was not compared with the DNA. TRBV21-1 is reported as a pseudogene. The CDR3 has 16 amino acids. The CDR3 here is CASSQGRSTGRQPQHF. The CDR3 DNA is TGTGCCAGCAGCCAGGGAAGGTCCACGGGCCGTCAGCCCCAGCATTTT.

This chain uses TRBV5-8 with TRBJ1-3, with D tentatively TRBD1 (6 bases). Germline V CDR1 and CDR2: SGHTS, YDEGEE. This CDR3 has 19 amino acids. Trimming removed 7 bases at V and 0 bases at J, with 26 bases between. The chain's CDR3 is CASLPISNRDIGSGNTIYF. CDR3 coding DNA: TGTGCCAGCTTGCCCATCAGTAACAGGGACATCGGCTCTGGAAACACCATATATTTT. The whole variable domain, filled in from reference TRBV5-8 and TRBJ1-3, reads EAGVTQSPTHLIKTRGQQATLRCSPISGHTSVYWYQQALGLGLQFLLWYDEGEERNRGNFPPRFSGRQFPNYSSELNVNALELEDSALYLCASLPISNRDIGSGNTIYFGEGSWLTVV.

The V and J genes are TRBV7-2 and TRBJ2-1, with D possibly matching TRBD2 (6 bases). The germline V and J ends were trimmed by 3 bases and 2 bases, with 11 bases remaining between them. Per the germline V gene, CDR1 is SGHTA and CDR2 is FQGNSA. The CDR3 contains 15 residues. The CDR3 spells CASSFSGAAYNEQFF. DNA of the CDR3: TGTGCCAGCAGCTTTAGCGGAGCAGCCTACAATGAGCAGTTCTTC.

V and J are TRBV3-1 (or the pseudogene TRBV3-2) and TRBJ1-1; no firm D call. Trimming took off 6 bases at V and 6 bases at J, with 11 bases between the two ends. Germline lookup yields CDR1 LGHDT and CDR2 YNNKEL (reference sequence). This CDR3 comprises 12 residues. The CDR3 here is CASSYPGAEAFF. CDR3 nucleotides: TGTGCCAGCAGTTATCCCGGGGCTGAAGCTTTCTTT.

This clone was detected many times. The DNA for the CDR3 is TGTGCCAGCAGCCGGACAGGGACTAATGAAAAACTGTTTTTT. Protein product: CASSRTGTNEKLFF. The chain carries TRBV9 and TRBJ1-4; 8 bases are shared with TRBD1. The CDR3 runs 14 residues. Germline V CDR1 and CDR2: SGDLS, YYNGEE. V lost 4 bases and J lost 2; bases outside the gene matches: 1. Using reference TRBV9 and TRBJ1-4 for the parts outside the CDR3, the full variable domain is DSGVTQTPKHLITATGQRVTLRCSPRSGDLSVYWYQQSLDQGLQFLIQYYNGEERAKGNILERFSAQQFPDLHSELNLSSLELGDSALYFCASSRTGTNEKLFFGSGTQLSVL.

The chain uses TRBV29-1 and TRBJ2-2; 7 nucleotides line up with TRBD1. Losses at the gene ends were 6 bases for V and 1 base for J; bases not matched to a gene: 11. The germline V gene encodes CDR1 SQVTM and CDR2 ANQGSEA. The length of the CDR3 is 16 residues. The CDR3 bases are TGCAGCGTCACCACCCAACAGGGGTGGAACACCGGGGAGCTGTTTTTT. It translates to CSVTTQQGWNTGELFF.

The chain carries TRBV7-2 and TRBJ2-7, with 7 bases identical to TRBD1. Germline V gene lookup returns CDR1 SGHTA and CDR2 FQGNSA. Trimming took 5 bases from V and 3 from J; bases not matched to a gene: 4. The CDR3 consists of 13 residues. The CDR3 spells CASSARQGYEQYF. The CDR3 nucleotides are TGTGCCAGCAGCGCCAGACAGGGCTACGAGCAGTACTTC. Full variable domain (remainder filled in from reference TRBV7-2 and TRBJ2-7): GAGVSQSPSNKVTEKGKDVELRCDPISGHTALYWYRQSLGQGLEFLIYFQGNSAPDKSGLPSDRFSAERTGGSVSTLTIQRTQQEDSAVYLCASSARQGYEQYFGPGTRLTVT.

This clone was recorded only once. The chain employs TRBV5-4 and TRBJ1-2, with a tentative D call TRBD1 (6 bases). The V end lost 1 base, the J end lost 7 bases, and 14 bases lay between the germline ends. The CDR3 runs 14 residues. Germline loops: CDR1 SGHNT, CDR2 YYREEE (reference sequence). CDR3 in amino acids: CASSLSTGITGYTF. CDR3 DNA: TGTGCCAGCAGCTTGTCTACAGGGATTACTGGCTACACCTTC.

In its sample, this clone was seen a few times. V is TRBV18 and J is TRBJ1-4, with D uncertain. The length of the CDR3 is 14 residues. Trimming pared 6 bases from V and 4 bases from J, leaving 12 bases between. The V gene's germline CDR1 is KGHSH and CDR2 LQKENI. The chain's CDR3 is CASSWTVGNEKLFF. In nucleotides, the CDR3 is TGTGCCAGCTCCTGGACTGTAGGTAATGAAAAACTGTTTTTT.

V and J are TRBV5-1 and TRBJ2-7, with 10 bases identical to TRBD2. The CDR3 is 15 residues long. The V segment lost 1 base and the J segment 2 bases; nucleotides outside the gene matches: 3. Germline assignment: CDR1 SGHRS and CDR2 YFSETQ. The CDR3 sequence is CASSLSLAGPYEQYF. For the CDR3, the DNA is TGCGCCAGCAGCTTGTCACTAGCGGGGCCCTACGAGCAGTACTTC.

This chain uses TRBV7-2 with TRBJ2-7, with 11 bases that match TRBD1. V trimming: 4 bases; J trimming: 0 bases; junction bases outside the gene matches: 5. The CDR3 has 16 amino acids. Germline CDR1 reads SGHTA; CDR2 reads FQGNSA. The CDR3 loop is CASSSPGQGDSYEQYF. The CDR3 coding sequence is TGTGCCAGCAGCTCTCCGGGACAGGGGGACTCCTACGAGCAGTACTTC.

The V call is TRBV19, the J call TRBJ1-5; 9 bases are a match to TRBD1. Germline trimming cut 3 bases from V and 1 base from J; bases unmatched to any gene: 4. Germline loops: CDR1 LNHDA, CDR2 SQIVND (reference sequence). This CDR3 contains 16 residues. CDR3 residues: CASSIYRGRSNQPQHF. The CDR3 DNA follows: TGTGCCAGTAGTATCTACAGGGGGCGCAGCAATCAGCCCCAGCATTTT.

The rearrangement joins TRBV19 to TRBJ1-5; no firm D call. Germline CDR1 and CDR2: LNHDA and SQIVND (reference sequence). This CDR3 has 14 residues. The V end was cut by 2 bases, the J end by 0 bases, with 5 bases between. CDR3 DNA: TGTGCCAGTAGTATACTAATTAGCAATCAGCCCCAGCATTTT. Its translation: CASSILISNQPQHF. The variable domain in full, with the rest retrieved from reference TRBV19 and TRBJ1-5, is DGGITQSPKYLFRKEGQNVTLSCEQNLNHDAMYWYRQDPGQGLRLIYYSQIVNDFQKGDIAEGYSVSREKKESFPLTVTSAQKNPTAFYLCASSILISNQPQHFGDGTRLSIL.

The count of this clone is one. The chain carries TRBV5-1 and TRBJ2-1; D possibly corresponds to TRBD2 (5 bases). The ends were cut back, 3 bases at V and 7 bases at J, with 8 bases in the middle. Germline V gene sequence: CDR1 SGHRS, CDR2 YFSETQ. This CDR3 has 12 amino acids. CDR3: CASSSWENEQFF. The CDR3 DNA follows: TGCGCCAGCAGCTCATGGGAGAATGAGCAGTTCTTC.

The count of this clone is one. The rearrangement links TRBV28 to TRBJ1-5; perhaps TRBD1 as D (5 bases). The germline gives CDR1 MDHEN, CDR2 SYDVKM. Trimming pared 5 bases from V and 11 bases from J, leaving 19 bases between. The CDR3 length is 14 residues. CDR3: CASSIQGTILTQHF. CDR3 sequence (DNA): TGTGCCAGCAGTATTCAGGGAACTATCTTGACCCAGCATTTT.

The CDR3 reads CASNPGGVNYGYTF. The CDR3 DNA is TGTGCCAGCAACCCAGGGGGCGTCAACTATGGCTACACCTTC. The V and J genes are TRBV6-5 and TRBJ1-2; 8 nucleotides match TRBD1. Germline values: CDR1 MNHEY, CDR2 SVGAGI. CDR3 length: 14 amino acids. V gave up 7 bases and J gave up 2 bases; unmatched junction bases: 6.

The rearrangement uses TRBV27 and TRBJ2-1, with D possibly matching TRBD2 (6 bases). The CDR3 runs to 15 residues. Germline loops: CDR1 MNHEY, CDR2 SMNVEV (reference sequence). V was pared by 5 bases and J by 0 bases, with 11 bases between. In DNA form, the CDR3 reads TGTGCCAGCAGTAAGGAGGGAAACTCCTACAATGAGCAGTTCTTC. Encoded protein: CASSKEGNSYNEQFF.